The 31 T cell receptor beta chains below come from one sample, sequenced in a study of PD-1 blockade in classical Hodgkin lymphoma. Profiled with immunoSEQ multiplex PCR; TCRdb holds only in-frame clones, not every one. Counted here are around 28,000 clones, approximately 79% occurring once; the ten biggest clones make up approximately 0.81%. Time point here: cycle 4 day 1 (C4D1), after 6 weeks of nivolumab. Exposure to brentuximab vedotin varied, and each patient had relapsed following autologous stem cell transplantation. By magnetic negative selection, CD4+ T cells were purified from thawed PBMCs. The material sequenced was CD4+ T cells from blood, taken before the fourth cycle of nivolumab. The receptors shown here come from a human donor with classical Hodgkin lymphoma.

The V call is TRBV5-6, the J call TRBJ2-3, with D possibly being TRBD1 (6 bases). The CDR3 runs to 16 residues. Trimming removed 0 bases from V and 3 bases from J, with 14 bases in between. The germline gives CDR1 SGHDT, CDR2 YYEEEE. The CDR3 protein is CASSLGTVVYTDTQYF. In nucleotides, the CDR3 is TGTGCCAGCAGCTTGGGGACAGTGGTATATACAGATACGCAGTATTTT.

J is TRBJ2-2 and V is TRBV6-4; D may be TRBD1 or TRBD2 (5 bases each). The CDR3 has 13 residues. Germline CDR1 MRHNA, CDR2 SNTAGT. Between the trimmed V and J ends, which lost 10 bases and 4 bases, there was a span of 13 bases. CDR3 bases: TGTGCCACGAACGGGACCATCACCGGGGAGCTGTTTTTT. Translating gives CATNGTITGELFF.

The chain uses TRBV14 and TRBJ2-7; 9 positions agree with TRBD1. The V gene end was trimmed by 3 bases and the J gene end by 6 bases; junction bases not matched to a gene: 6. Germline lookup yields CDR1 SGHDN and CDR2 FVKESK. The CDR3 totals 14 residues. CDR3 residues: CASSHNRGRSEQYF. In nucleotides, the CDR3 is TGTGCCAGCAGCCATAACAGGGGGCGGTCCGAGCAGTACTTC.

The chain has TRBV7-8 and TRBJ2-1; TRBD2 aligns across 7 bases. From germline, CDR1 is SGHVS and CDR2 FQNEAQ. V lost 1 base to trimming and J lost 3 bases; unmatched junction nucleotides: 6. CDR3 length: 16 residues. The CDR3 DNA is TGTGCCAGCAGCTTAGGAGCCCGGGGGGTCTACAATGAGCAGTTCTTC. This gives the protein CASSLGARGVYNEQFF.

The gene calls are TRBV7-6 and TRBJ1-4; TRBD1 matches 10 bases. The CDR3 has 14 amino acids. CDR1 and CDR2 (germline): SGHVS, FNYEAQ. The V and J ends lost 5 bases and 6 bases, in that order; junction bases with no gene match: 3. The CDR3 region is CASSGDRGDEKLFF. CDR3 sequence (DNA): TGTGCCAGCAGCGGGGACAGGGGTGATGAAAAACTGTTTTTT.

The CDR3 DNA follows: TGCGCCAGCAGCCAAGATCTTTCCGGGGTTAACGAGCAGTACTTC. Amino acid sequence: CASSQDLSGVNEQYF. The chain links TRBV4-1 to TRBJ2-7; D possibly corresponds to TRBD2 (5 bases). The V gene lost 0 bases and the J gene lost 5 bases, with 14 bases spanning the gap. The germline gives CDR1 MGHRA, CDR2 YSYEKL. This CDR3 spans 15 amino acids.

V and J are TRBV9 and TRBJ2-7, with 8 bases that match TRBD2. This CDR3 is 15 amino acids long. In germline, CDR1 is SGDLS, CDR2 YYNGEE. V trimming: 3 bases; J trimming: 2 bases; junction bases outside the gene matches: 7. The CDR3 coding sequence is TGTGCCAGCAGCGCCTATAGCGGGGAGACCTACGAGCAGTACTTC. Encoded protein: CASSAYSGETYEQYF.

CDR3 loop: CASSQVTGRDGYTF. The CDR3 DNA reads as TGCGCCAGCAGCCAAGTGACCGGCCGGGACGGCTACACCTTC. V and J are TRBV4-3 and TRBJ1-2, with D tentatively TRBD1 (5 bases). CDR3 size: 14 residues. V was shortened by 1 base and J by 8 bases, with 14 bases between the two germline ends. Germline CDR1 reads LGHNA; CDR2 reads YSLEER.

V usage is TRBV30 and J usage is TRBJ2-7; TRBD1 aligns across 11 bases. CDR1 and CDR2 (germline): GTSNPN, SVGIG (reference sequence). The CDR3 loop spans 12 amino acids. For the CDR3, the DNA is TGTGCGATGGGACAGGGGGGCTCCGTGGGTTACTTC. Amino acids: CAMGQGGSVGYF. Full variable domain (remainder filled in from reference TRBV30 and TRBJ2-7): SQTIHQWPATLVQPVGSPLSLECTVEGTSNPNLYWYRQAAGRGLQLLFYSVGIGQISSEVPQNLSASRPQDRQFILSSKKLLLSDSGFYLCAMGQGGSVGYFGPGTRLTVT.

The rearrangement links TRBV6-5 to TRBJ2-3; TRBD2 agrees at 12 bases. This CDR3 region has 14 residues. CDR1 MNHEY and CDR2 SVGAGI come from the germline V gene. V gave up 9 bases and J gave up 4 bases; unmatched junction bases: 5. The CDR3 region is CARKLAGGPDTQYF. The CDR3 DNA follows: TGTGCCAGAAAACTAGCGGGGGGACCAGATACGCAGTATTTT.

The chain links TRBV4-1 to TRBJ1-2, with D possibly TRBD1 on 5 matching bases. CDR1 is MGHRA and CDR2 is YSYEKL in the germline V gene. V shed 0 bases and J shed 5 bases, with 13 bases lying between them. There are 15 residues in the CDR3. Here the CDR3 reads CASSQDPGREYGYTF. For the CDR3, the DNA is TGCGCCAGCAGCCAAGACCCAGGGAGGGAATATGGCTACACCTTC.

This chain links TRBV12-5 with TRBJ2-1; 11 bases fit TRBD2. V shed 0 bases, J shed 6 bases, and the junction held 10 bases outside the gene matches. Per germline, CDR1 LGHNT and CDR2 FRNRAP. The CDR3 has 18 amino acids. CDR3 DNA: TGTGCTAGTGGTTTGGTACGGGTCCGACTAGCGGGGCCCAATGAGCAGTTCTTC. It specifies CASGLVRVRLAGPNEQFF.

This chain uses TRBV4-1 with TRBJ1-2; no firm D call. The CDR3 is made up of 15 amino acids. In germline, CDR1 is MGHRA, CDR2 YSYEKL. Between the trimmed V and J ends, which lost 0 bases and 0 bases, there was a span of 8 bases. The CDR3 region is CASSQEGRTNYGYTF. The CDR3 coding sequence is TGCGCCAGCAGCCAAGAGGGCAGAACTAACTATGGCTACACCTTC.

This rearrangement joins TRBV7-2 to TRBJ2-1; D not certain. Trimming pared 2 bases from V and 7 bases from J, leaving 6 bases between. Germline lookup yields CDR1 SGHTA and CDR2 FQGNSA. The CDR3 is 12 residues long. For the CDR3, the DNA is TGTGCCAGCAGCTTAAGGAGAAATGAGCAGTTCTTC. Translating it yields CASSLRRNEQFF.

The chain is built from TRBV5-1 and TRBJ2-1, with a tentative D call TRBD1 (5 bases). The CDR3 has 15 residues. V was clipped by 4 bases and J by 0 bases, with 11 bases between them. Germline lookup yields CDR1 SGHRS and CDR2 YFSETQ. The CDR3 is CASSHDSSSYNEQFF. CDR3 sequence (DNA): TGCGCCAGCAGCCACGACAGTAGCTCCTACAATGAGCAGTTCTTC.

This chain joins TRBV5-1 and TRBJ2-3; D is possibly TRBD2 (6 bases). Germline V gene sequence: CDR1 SGHRS, CDR2 YFSETQ. CDR3 size: 16 residues. Trimming stripped 0 bases from V and 2 bases from J, with 13 bases between. The DNA of the CDR3 is TGCGCCAGCAGCTTGGTTTTGGGGGGAGACACAGATACGCAGTATTTT. Translated, it gives CASSLVLGGDTDTQYF. Looking up the rest from reference TRBV5-1 and TRBJ2-3 gives the full variable domain: KAGVTQTPRYLIKTRGQQVTLSCSPISGHRSVSWYQQTPGQGLQFLFEYFSETQRNKGNFPGRFSGRQFSNSRSEMNVSTLELGDSALYLCASSLVLGGDTDTQYFGPGTRLTVL.

The chain has TRBV13 and TRBJ1-3; no reliable D call. Germline assignment: CDR1 PRHDT and CDR2 FYEKMQ (reference sequence). CDR3 length: 15 residues. The V and J ends lost 5 bases and 0 bases respectively, with 11 bases between them. The CDR3 loop is CASSLQRLSGNTIYF. DNA of the CDR3: TGTGCCAGCAGCCTCCAGAGGCTCTCTGGAAACACCATATATTTT.

The chain couples TRBV28 to TRBJ2-5; 10 nucleotides match TRBD1. The CDR3 covers 16 residues. Unmatched junction bases numbered 10, after V lost 4 bases and J lost 5 bases. CDR1 MDHEN and CDR2 SYDVKM come from the germline V gene. As DNA, the CDR3 is TGTGCCAGCAGTTCCTGGACAGGGGGTACTCGGGAGACCCAGTACTTC. It codes for CASSSWTGGTRETQYF.

The chain carries TRBV7-2 and TRBJ2-4, with TRBD1 matching over 7 bases. This CDR3 spans 15 amino acids. In germline, CDR1 is SGHTA, CDR2 FQGNSA. V was pared by 6 bases and J by 3 bases, with 8 bases of the junction left unmatched. For the CDR3, the DNA is TGTGCCAGCAGTCCAAGCGACAGGGTCAAAAACATTCAGTACTTC. As protein: CASSPSDRVKNIQYF.

This rearrangement joins TRBV5-1 to TRBJ1-2; unclear D gene. The CDR3 extends over 16 amino acids. Trimming cost V 0 bases and J 6 bases, with 18 bases left between them. The germline V gene encodes CDR1 SGHRS and CDR2 YFSETQ. CDR3 loop: CASSLAQESLTHGYTF. The CDR3 bases are TGCGCCAGCAGCTTGGCGCAGGAGAGTTTAACCCATGGCTACACCTTC.

This clone occurred once. The chain recombines TRBV29-1 with TRBJ2-5, with 9 bases aligning to TRBD1. CDR1 is SQVTM, CDR2 ANQGSEA, per germline. J was trimmed by 5 bases and V by 3 bases; bases with no gene match: 7. The CDR3 has 14 amino acids. The CDR3 sequence: CSVDKTGGRETQYF. The CDR3 nucleotides are TGCAGCGTTGACAAAACAGGGGGCCGTGAGACCCAGTACTTC.

The chain couples TRBV5-4 to TRBJ2-1; 8 positions agree with TRBD2. This CDR3 is built from 17 residues. The ends lost 1 base at V and 8 bases at J; junction bases unmatched: 14. In germline, CDR1 is SGHNT, CDR2 YYREEE (reference sequence). CDR3 coding DNA: TGTGCCAGCAGCTTGATGTTGATCGGGGGGGCCTCGGATGAGCAGTTCTTC. It yields the protein CASSLMLIGGASDEQFF.

The chain combines TRBV5-1 with TRBJ1-1; D uncertain. The CDR3 is made up of 13 amino acids. Germline assignment: CDR1 SGHRS and CDR2 YFSETQ. Trimming took 5 bases from V and 4 from J, leaving 12 bases between them. Here the CDR3 reads CASSLYRGTEAFF. DNA for the CDR3: TGCGCCAGCAGTTTGTATAGAGGCACTGAAGCTTTCTTT.

The chain carries TRBV4-1 and TRBJ1-5; TRBD1 might be the D (5 bases). V was trimmed by 3 bases and J by 5 bases, leaving 20 bases between them. The germline gives CDR1 MGHRA, CDR2 YSYEKL. CDR3 length: 17 amino acids. DNA for the CDR3: TGCGCCAGCAGCCAGGTGGACATGGGGGGAGTCCATCAGCCCCAGCATTTT. The encoded protein is CASSQVDMGGVHQPQHF.

This chain joins TRBV6-5 and TRBJ2-5; D is possibly TRBD2 (7 bases). Trimming removed 4 bases at V and 4 bases at J, with 16 bases between. The CDR3 extends over 15 amino acids. CDR1 is MNHEY, CDR2 SVGAGI, per germline. The CDR3 here is CASSSGGRGGETQYF. The CDR3 DNA reads TGTGCCAGCAGTTCGGGGGGCAGGGGTGGAGAGACCCAGTACTTC.

This clone appeared a single time. The rearrangement links TRBV21-1 to TRBJ1-5. TRBV21-1 has pseudogene status. This CDR3 is built from 14 residues. The CDR3: CASPPPGGSQPQHF. In DNA form, the CDR3 reads TGTGCCAGTCCCCCCCCCGGCGGCAGTCAGCCCCAGCATTTT.

V is TRBV6-5 and J is TRBJ2-7; D unclear. V lost 2 bases, J lost 2 bases, and 10 bases lay in between. Per germline, CDR1 MNHEY and CDR2 SVGAGI. The CDR3 consists of 14 residues. The CDR3 reads CASSYGYSTYEQYF. Here the CDR3 DNA reads TGTGCCAGCAGTTACGGGTACAGCACCTACGAGCAGTACTTC.

The V call is TRBV27, the J call TRBJ2-7; 8 bases map to TRBD1. Germline loops: CDR1 MNHEY, CDR2 SMNVEV (reference sequence). Unmatched junction bases numbered 12, after V lost 4 bases and J lost 7 bases. CDR3 length: 15 amino acids. In DNA, the CDR3 is TGTGCCAGCAGTTCAGGGACAGGCCACTTCGGTGAGCAGTACTTC. Its protein is CASSSGTGHFGEQYF.

This chain links TRBV28 with TRBJ1-4, with a weak D call TRBD1 (5 bases). Germline V gene lookup returns CDR1 MDHEN and CDR2 SYDVKM. Between the trimmed V and J ends, which lost 6 bases and 3 bases, there was a span of 11 bases. The CDR3 has 14 amino acids. CDR3 DNA: TGTGCCAGCAGCCCACTGGGACCTAATGAAAAACTGTTTTTT. This codes for CASSPLGPNEKLFF.

The chain carries TRBV30 and TRBJ2-5; D might be TRBD2 (5 bases). The CDR3 sequence is 15 residues long. Between the trimmed V and J ends, which lost 0 bases and 5 bases, there was a span of 16 bases. Germline lookup yields CDR1 GTSNPN and CDR2 SVGIG (reference sequence). CDR3 nucleotides: TGTGCCTGGAGTGTACACTACGACGGGAAGGAGACCCAGTACTTC. This codes for CAWSVHYDGKETQYF.

The chain couples TRBV7-2 to TRBJ1-5; maybe TRBD1 (5 bases). The length of the CDR3 is 14 residues. Trimming pared 5 bases from V and 3 bases from J, leaving 11 bases between. In germline, CDR1 is SGHTA, CDR2 FQGNSA. The CDR3 bases are TGTGCCAGCAGCCCAGGGTGGACCAATCAGCCCCAGCATTTT. As protein: CASSPGWTNQPQHF.